A single sample is the source of the 25 T cell receptor beta chains below, sequenced in a study of OX40 agonist ivuxolimab in advanced cancers. Libraries were prepared by immunoSEQ multiplex PCR; TCRdb keeps only in-frame clonotypes and omits some of them. The repertoire includes roughly 57,000 clones, about four fifths of them detected once, and 2% to 3% sits in the top ten. The sample consisted of CD4+ or CD8+ T cells sorted from blood, taken in a trial of the OX40 agonist ivuxolimab. Receptor source: an adult with an advanced solid tumor such as melanoma, head and neck, liver or kidney cancer.

The gene calls are TRBV10-2 and TRBJ2-3; D gene uncertain. V was shortened by 6 bases and J by 0 bases, with 16 bases between the two germline ends. Germline CDR1 reads WSHSY; CDR2 reads SAAADI. The CDR3 has 16 amino acids. The CDR3 loop is CASSAPAQTSTDTQYF. Here the CDR3 DNA reads TGCGCCAGCAGCGCCCCGGCCCAAACTAGCACAGATACGCAGTATTTT.

CDR3 bases: TGCGCCAGCAGCTTGGAGGGAGCCTACGAGCAGTACTTC. Translated, it gives CASSLEGAYEQYF. V and J are TRBV5-1 and TRBJ2-7; TRBD2 might be the D (5 bases). The CDR3 runs to 13 residues. V lost 0 bases to trimming and J lost 2 bases, with 6 bases between them. Germline lookup yields CDR1 SGHRS and CDR2 YFSETQ.

This clone was counted a single time. CDR3 in DNA: TGTGCCAGCAGCTTGAGACTCATTAACTATGGCTACACCTTC. This encodes CASSLRLINYGYTF. The chain employs TRBV5-6 and TRBJ1-2, with unresolved D. With 1 base removed from V and 1 base from J, the gap between germline ends came to 8 bases. Germline V gene sequence: CDR1 SGHDT, CDR2 YYEEEE. CDR3 length equals 14 residues.

The chain couples TRBV5-1 to TRBJ1-5, with D unclear. This CDR3 has 13 amino acids. Trimming cost V 1 base and J 5 bases, with 7 bases left between them. Germline V gene sequence: CDR1 SGHRS, CDR2 YFSETQ. CDR3 in DNA: TGCGCCAGCAGCTTGTCGGCGGATCAGCCCCAGCATTTT. This encodes CASSLSADQPQHF.

The chain couples TRBV18 to TRBJ1-6, with D tentatively TRBD1 (5 bases). With 3 bases removed from V and 7 bases from J, the gap between germline ends came to 16 bases. CDR1 is KGHSH, CDR2 LQKENI, per germline. The CDR3 is 16 residues long. The CDR3 DNA follows: TGTGCCAGCTCACCGCCCGGAGGGGCACGGAATTCACCCCTCCACTTT. Translation gives CASSPPGGARNSPLHF.

This chain links TRBV28 with TRBJ1-6, with TRBD1 as a possible D gene (6 bases). The CDR3 is 15 amino acids. The germline V gene encodes CDR1 MDHEN and CDR2 SYDVKM. Trimming stripped 2 bases from V and 7 bases from J, with 12 bases between. CDR3 coding DNA: TGTGCCAGCAGTTTACCTGGACAGATAAATTCACCCCTCCACTTT. Translated, it gives CASSLPGQINSPLHF.

The gene calls are TRBV18 and TRBJ2-7, with 7 nucleotides matching TRBD1. Germline V gene sequence: CDR1 KGHSH, CDR2 LQKENI. This CDR3 spans 15 amino acids. V shed 4 bases and J 6 bases; nucleotides not matched to a gene: 12. The CDR3 DNA reads as TGTGCCAGCTCACTAAACTGGGACAGTCGGCGCGAGCAGTACTTC. Residues: CASSLNWDSRREQYF.

The rearrangement joins TRBV7-9 to TRBJ1-1, with D perhaps matching TRBD1 (5 bases). Germline CDR1 SEHNR, CDR2 FQNEAQ (reference sequence). This CDR3 comprises 14 residues. The germline V and J ends were trimmed by 2 bases and 5 bases, with 12 bases remaining between them. CDR3 in amino acids: CASSLNQGLTEAFF. The CDR3 DNA reads TGTGCCAGCAGCTTAAATCAGGGATTGACTGAAGCTTTCTTT.

This rearrangement joins TRBV15 to TRBJ2-7; TRBD2 matches 7 bases. Germline lookup yields CDR1 LNHNV and CDR2 YYDKDF (reference sequence). J lost 0 bases, V lost 0 bases, and 5 bases had no gene match. CDR3 length equals 16 residues. This chain's CDR3 is CATSRDRTSISYEQYF. The CDR3 DNA reads TGTGCCACCAGCAGAGATCGGACTAGTATCTCCTACGAGCAGTACTTC.

The rearrangement uses TRBV7-9 and TRBJ2-5; D ambiguous. The J call may be incorrect, as the DNA end agrees better with TRBJ2-7. Per germline, CDR1 SEHNR and CDR2 FQNEAQ (reference sequence). The CDR3 has 13 residues. The CDR3 loop reads CASSRLISYEQYF. The CDR3 bases are TGTGCCAGCAGCCGACTCATCTCCTACGAGCAGTACTTC.

The chain joins TRBV28 to TRBJ1-4, with D possibly TRBD1 on 6 matching bases. The CDR3 sequence is 16 residues long. Trimming removed 3 bases at V and 4 bases at J, with 15 bases between. Germline assignment: CDR1 MDHEN and CDR2 SYDVKM. CDR3 region: CASSLPRGSFNEKLFF. The DNA for the CDR3 is TGTGCCAGCAGTTTGCCAAGGGGGAGTTTTAATGAAAAACTGTTTTTT.

The chain carries TRBV5-4 and TRBJ1-1, with D perhaps TRBD1 (6 bases). This CDR3 is 14 amino acids long. Germline CDR1 and CDR2: SGHNT and YYREEE (reference sequence). Trimming pared 3 bases from V and 9 bases from J, leaving 18 bases between. The CDR3 here is CASSWGGARMQAFF. The CDR3 nucleotides read TGTGCCAGCAGCTGGGGGGGGGCCAGAATGCAAGCTTTCTTT.

The V and J genes are TRBV29-1 and TRBJ2-1; no clear D. Deletions cut 3 bases from V and 9 bases from J, with 12 bases between. The germline CDR1 and CDR2 sequences are SQVTM and ANQGSEA. The CDR3 sequence is 12 residues long. CDR3 DNA: TGCAGCGTTGACCCCGAGTTGGGTGAGCAGTTCTTC. Amino acids: CSVDPELGEQFF.

The chain recombines TRBV5-1 with TRBJ1-1; D gene ambiguous. The CDR3 spans 11 residues. The germline CDR1 and CDR2 sequences are SGHRS and YFSETQ. Trimming left V 3 bases short and J 3 bases short, with 3 bases between. The CDR3 DNA is TGCGCCAGCAGCTCAGACACTGAAGCTTTCTTT. Its protein product is CASSSDTEAFF.

This chain connects TRBV2 to TRBJ1-3, with 7 bases that match TRBD1. The CDR3 sequence is 18 residues long. The germline V gene has CDR1 SNHLY and CDR2 FYNNEI. The junction had 12 bases not matched to a gene; V was cut back by 0 bases and J by 4 bases. The CDR3 loop reads CASSEALQGGAGGNTIYF. DNA for the CDR3: TGTGCCAGCAGTGAAGCGCTTCAAGGGGGCGCCGGGGGAAACACCATATATTTT.

The chain recombines TRBV5-4 with TRBJ2-3; 9 bases line up with TRBD2. V dropped 4 bases and J dropped 1; count of bases not matched to a gene: 7. Germline values: CDR1 SGHNT, CDR2 YYREEE (reference sequence). CDR3 length: 16 residues. The CDR3: CASSRSGSSGTDTQYF. DNA of the CDR3: TGTGCCAGCAGCCGTAGCGGGAGTAGCGGCACAGATACGCAGTATTTT.

In its sample, this clone was seen once. The chain uses TRBV6-1 and TRBJ2-7; TRBD1 agrees at 12 bases. V shed 4 bases and J 2 bases; nucleotides not matched to a gene: 12. Germline assignment: CDR1 MNHNS and CDR2 SASEGT. The CDR3 loop spans 18 amino acids. The CDR3 DNA reads TGTGCCAGCAGTGCCACCGGGACAGGGGGCAAAGGGGCCTACGAGCAGTACTTC. It codes for CASSATGTGGKGAYEQYF.

The rearrangement links TRBV27 to TRBJ1-4; weak D call: TRBD1 (5 bases). V lost 3 bases to trimming and J lost 3 bases, with 8 bases between them. The CDR3 totals 14 residues. The germline V gene encodes CDR1 MNHEY and CDR2 SMNVEV (reference sequence). The CDR3 loop is CASSFAGANEKLFF. The CDR3 DNA sequence: TGTGCCAGCAGTTTTGCGGGGGCTAATGAAAAACTGTTTTTT. Based on the CDR3 plus reference TRBV27 and TRBJ1-4, the full variable domain is EAQVTQNPRYLITVTGKKLTVTCSQNMNHEYMSWYRQDPGLGLRQIYYSMNVEVTDKGDVPEGYKVSRKEKRNFPLILESPSPNQTSLYFCASSFAGANEKLFFGSGTQLSVL.

CDR3 sequence (DNA): TGTGCCAGCAGTCCCCGGAGGAGCTCCTACAATGAGCAGTTCTTC. This codes for CASSPRRSSYNEQFF. The chain joins TRBV27 to TRBJ2-1, with D maybe TRBD2 (5 bases). The CDR3 length is 15 residues. The V gene lost 5 bases and the J gene lost 0 bases, with 11 bases spanning the gap. Germline V gives CDR1 MNHEY, CDR2 SMNVEV (reference sequence).

The chain is built from TRBV2 and TRBJ2-5; tentatively, D is TRBD1 or TRBD2 (7 bases each). Trimming left V 7 bases short and J 2 bases short, with 20 bases between. From germline, CDR1 is SNHLY and CDR2 FYNNEI. The CDR3 runs to 16 residues. The CDR3 region has the DNA TGTGCCAGCAATAGGGGGCCCGGGGGGCGGCAAGAGACCCAGTACTTC. It translates to CASNRGPGGRQETQYF. Full variable domain (outside the CDR3, taken from reference TRBV2 and TRBJ2-5): EPEVTQTPSHQVTQMGQEVILRCVPISNHLYFYWYRQILGQKVEFLVSFYNNEISEKSEIFDDQFSVERPDGSNFTLKIRSTKLEDSAMYFCASNRGPGGRQETQYFGPGTRLLVL.

This chain joins TRBV7-9 and TRBJ2-1; either TRBD1 or TRBD2 may supply D (6 bases each). The germline V and J ends were trimmed by 5 bases and 10 bases, with 18 bases remaining between them. The CDR3 sequence is 14 residues long. Germline V gene lookup returns CDR1 SEHNR and CDR2 FQNEAQ (reference sequence). The CDR3 loop is CASSRGGGGEEQFF. CDR3 nucleotide sequence: TGTGCCAGCAGCCGGGGAGGTGGGGGCGAGGAGCAGTTCTTC.

The chain uses TRBV27 and TRBJ2-3, with unresolved D. Germline V lookup: CDR1 MNHEY, CDR2 SMNVEV (reference sequence). The CDR3 runs 14 residues. V was pared by 0 bases and J by 5 bases, with 9 bases between. CDR3 nucleotides: TGTGCCAGCAGTTTATCGGCAGCTATAGATACGCAGTATTTT. Translating it yields CASSLSAAIDTQYF.

The rearrangement joins TRBV10-3 to TRBJ2-2; 7 nucleotides line up with TRBD1. Trimming cost V 6 bases and J 6 bases; bases outside gene matches: 13. The CDR3 runs 16 residues. Germline V gives CDR1 ENHRY, CDR2 SYGVKD. For the CDR3, the DNA is TGTGCCATCAGCGACGATCCAGGGACAGTTCCCGGGGAGCTGTTTTTT. Its translation is CAISDDPGTVPGELFF.

The chain uses TRBV19 and TRBJ1-4; weak D call: TRBD1 (6 bases). Germline V gene sequence: CDR1 LNHDA, CDR2 SQIVND (reference sequence). V was pared by 6 bases and J by 4 bases, with 9 bases between. CDR3 length: 13 residues. The DNA for the CDR3 is TGTGCCAGTAGGGACAGACTTAATGAAAAACTGTTTTTT. Its protein product is CASRDRLNEKLFF. The full variable domain, in which reference TRBV19 and TRBJ1-4 provide the parts outside the CDR3, is DGGITQSPKYLFRKEGQNVTLSCEQNLNHDAMYWYRQDPGQGLRLIYYSQIVNDFQKGDIAEGYSVSREKKESFPLTVTSAQKNPTAFYLCASRDRLNEKLFFGSGTQLSVL.

The chain uses TRBV28 and TRBJ2-7, with D unresolved. This CDR3 contains 15 residues. V lost 4 bases, J lost 0 bases, and 13 bases lay in between. CDR1 is MDHEN and CDR2 is SYDVKM in the germline V gene. In DNA form, the CDR3 reads TGTGCCAGCAGTTCCCGGACGAGGTTCTCCTACGAGCAGTACTTC. This sequence encodes CASSSRTRFSYEQYF.